The 2 T cell receptor beta chains given below trace back to one sample, sequenced in a study of beta chain features in type 1 diabetes (dated by TCRdb to 2017 to 2018). The method was the immunoSEQ multiplex PCR assay. The High Capacity cDNA Reverse Transcription Kit was used to reverse transcribe all of the isolated RNA, meaning that expressed TCRB transcripts were what got sequenced. TCRdb took over this immuneACCESS table, retaining in-frame rearrangements with V and J assigned. Such tables are incomplete; in checked studies, under half of the missing clones stem from an unresolved V gene, and the remainder is unexplained. Counted in this sample were 150,000 to 200,000 clones; roughly an eighth of them appeared once. 0.62% of the sample lies in the top ten. Sequenced: central memory CD4+ T cells from blood. Source of these receptors: a woman under 30 in good health.

The rearrangement uses TRBV28 and TRBJ2-1; the match to TRBD2 covers 9 bases. V was clipped by 7 bases and J by 9 bases; unmatched bases: 13. CDR3 length: 15 amino acids. Germline lookup yields CDR1 MDHEN and CDR2 SYDVKM. The DNA of the CDR3 is TGTGCCAGCATGGGGGGAGCGGGAGGAGGTAGTGAGCAGTTCTTC. It specifies CASMGGAGGGSEQFF.

In this sample, this clone turned up a few times. The chain has TRBV28 and TRBJ2-2, with TRBD2 matching over 8 bases. Germline V gene data show CDR1 as MDHEN and CDR2 as SYDVKM. The CDR3 has 15 residues. V lost 5 bases, J lost 6 bases, and 8 bases stayed unmatched. CDR3 sequence: CASSLRLATAGELFF. The CDR3 DNA sequence: TGTGCCAGCAGTCTCAGACTAGCGACGGCCGGGGAGCTGTTTTTT.